This is a list of T cell receptor beta chains from one sample in a study of control samples from healthy donors and cancer patients. Measured with immunoSEQ multiplex PCR; TCRdb has only the in-frame clones, and not every one. Altogether 130,000 to 150,000 clones are present, roughly 92% being singletons, with the ten largest covering 11%. The specimen was blood. Every receptor here comes from a man under 40 in good health. Each CDR3 is given with its conserved first and last residue. The D gene is left open where the match is weak.

v_gene	j_gene	d_gene	CDR3nt	CDR3aa
TRBV19	TRBJ2-7	NA	TGTGCCAGTAGTATAAACTCGGCAGGGTCCACCTACGAGCAGTACTTC	CASSINSAGSTYEQYF
TRBV6-5	TRBJ2-7	TRBD2	TGTGCCAGCAGTCTTCTTAGCGGGAGTTTCGAGCAGTACTTC	CASSLLSGSFEQYF
TRBV21-1	TRBJ2-6	NA	TGTGCCAGCAGCTATATTCGGGACAGGGGTGCAGGGGCCAACGTCCTGACTTTC	CASSYIRDRGAGANVLTF
TRBV28	TRBJ2-1	TRBD1	TGTGCCAGCAGCTACCCGCCGGGACAGGGAAGCTCCTACAATGAGCAGTTCTTC	CASSYPPGQGSSYNEQFF
TRBV5-6	TRBJ1-5	NA	TGTGCCAGCAGCTTCGGGGGAGTACAGCCCCAGCATTTT	CASSFGGVQPQHF
TRBV28	TRBJ1-2	NA	TGTGCCAGCAGTTTATGGGGAGCTAACTATGGCTACACCTTC	CASSLWGANYGYTF
TRBV14	TRBJ1-6	NA	TGTGCCAGCAGCCCACCGGGACGGGGACTTTCACCCCTCCACTTT	CASSPPGRGLSPLHF
TRBV28	TRBJ2-7	NA	TGTGCCAGCAGTTTATTGGGGCCCGGGGAGCAGTACTTC	CASSLLGPGEQYF
TRBV5-4	TRBJ2-3	TRBD2	TGTGCCAGCAGCCCAGGACTAGCGGGAGTTCGCCGGAGGACAGATACGCAGTATTTT	CASSPGLAGVRRRTDTQYF
TRBV27	TRBJ1-1	TRBD1	TGTGCCAGCAGGCGGACAGGGGTGAACACTGAAGCTTTCTTT	CASRRTGVNTEAFF
TRBV7-2	TRBJ2-1	NA	TGTGCCAGCAGCTTAGATTCTGGGTACTCCTACAATGAGCAGTTCTTC	CASSLDSGYSYNEQFF
TRBV11-2	TRBJ2-6	NA	TGTGCCAGCAGCTTAGATCTCTCTGGGGCCAACGTCCTGACTTTC	CASSLDLSGANVLTF
TRBV18	TRBJ1-2	TRBD1	TGTGCCAGCTCACCGGACGGGACAGGTCTAGGTGGCTACACCTTC	CASSPDGTGLGGYTF
TRBV24-1	TRBJ2-3	NA	TGTGCCACCAGTGTTGCGGGTACGGCAGATACGCAGTATTTT	CATSVAGTADTQYF